This T cell receptor (beta chain) was observed in a study of cytomegalovirus exposure and HLA in healthy donors. Findings and limits, study-wide: Some TCR beta chains (around 160 of them) were listed as cytomegalovirus-associated. Later genetic work tied a missense DCLRE1C variant to beta-chain V and J trimming. Based on reports, TCR beta sequences accurately predicted HLA-A and HLA-B alleles for most subjects. Some highly shared sequence variants likely arose as a pipeline artifact.

This PCR relied on a set of 60 Vbeta primers and 13 Jbeta primers. Produced via immunoSEQ multiplex PCR; TCRdb's table is partial and in-frame only. There are some 180,000 clones in the sample; 75% to 80% occur only once, and approximately 2.9% lies in the top ten. Germline CDR1 and CDR2: SNHLY and FYNNEI. This CDR3 is 14 amino acids long. The V and J ends lost 3 bases and 7 bases, in that order; junction bases with no gene match: 3. To note about this clone: Its specificity is not known.

Sample: PBMCs. The receptor was isolated from a female donor in good health and CMV-seronegative. The J gene is TRBJ1-6, the V gene TRBV2; 7 bases fit TRBD1. CDR3 in amino acids: CASSDNRGNSPLHF. CDR3 DNA: TGTGCCAGCAGTGATAACAGGGGAAATTCACCCCTCCACTTT.